This T cell receptor (beta chain) is drawn from a study of T cell repertoires in aging, cancer and after chemotherapy. In the study overall: Donor ages fell into six groups from 30 or younger up to 70 or older. Chronic lymphocytic leukemia patients on fludarabine- or bendamustine-based regimens gave paired samples before and after chemotherapy.

Whole-study findings and limits: Compared with age-matched healthy donors, untreated hematological or solid cancer patients showed higher blood TCR clonality. In each cancer cohort, median generation probability increased across chemotherapy, suggesting thymic output rebounded.

Multiplex touch-down PCR with TRB-A/B primers amplified rearranged V-D-J TRB sequences. TCRdb analysed the multiplex PCR reads with MiXCR anew, one entry per CDR3 protein. The table includes roughly 1,400 distinct CDR3 sequences, 25% to 30% detected once. This CDR3 is built from 16 residues. V was clipped by 2 bases and J by 0 bases, with 13 bases between them. The germline CDR1 and CDR2 sequences are MNHNY and SVGAGI (reference sequence). TCR beta rearrangements were amplified from peripheral blood genomic DNA. Worth noting for this clonotype: What it binds is unknown.

Sample: blood. The clonotype originates from a human donor with a blood cancer. The chain joins TRBV6-6 to TRBJ1-2; D is perhaps TRBD1 (5 bases). CDR3 in DNA: TGTGCCAGCAGTTACGCGGGGCAGGACCCTAACTATGGCTACACCTTC. Amino acids: CASSYAGQDPNYGYTF.